These T cell receptor beta chains were read from a single sample in a study of OX40 agonist ivuxolimab in advanced cancers. This table comes from immunoSEQ multiplex PCR, and its TCRdb copy is limited to in-frame clones, with some not included. The sample records nearly 110,000 clones, around nine tenths being singletons. This specimen consisted of CD4+ or CD8+ T cells sorted from blood, obtained in a trial of the OX40 agonist ivuxolimab. These receptor sequences come from an adult with an advanced solid tumor such as melanoma, head and neck, liver or kidney cancer. Both conserved end residues are part of each CDR3.

CASRPGTAGNTIYF,TRBV6-5
CSDSGTDYGYTF,TRBV29-1
CASSQEPGVGSSPLHF,TRBV4-3
CATRASGAYEQYF,TRBV15
CASSVDATGGYTF,TRBV2
CAGTGSTNTEAFF,TRBV30
CASSAGGLSNQPQHF,TRBV27
CASSLGLASYNEQFF,TRBV5-8
CASSRGTPGDKKETQYF,TRBV5-1
CASSPTKNYGYTF,TRBV30
CAWSGSGGGTQYF,TRBV30
CASETGRGYGYTF,TRBV19
CASSKDGPLTDTQYF,TRBV6-6
CASSPRSQETQYF,TRBV18
CASRGRGEQFF,TRBV6-6
CACAANYGYTF,TRBV30
CASSLTRDVSNTQYF,TRBV7-3
CASRVRDGSNQPQHF,TRBV28
CAWSVSGTEAFF,TRBV30
CASSLGTFTF,TRBV5-1
CSAQLSGNTEAFF,TRBV29-1
CASSSLAGDTQYF,TRBV7-2
CASSLGGGQGVGGYTF,TRBV7-8